The rows below give T cell receptor beta chains drawn from one sample of a study of T cell responses to AZD1222 COVID-19 vaccine. Profiling relied on immunoSEQ multiplex PCR, and the TCRdb table lists in-frame clones only, not all of them. The sample shows more than 75,000 clones, roughly four fifths of them seen only once. The sequencing used peripheral blood, collected 28 days after the second AZD1222 dose. The receptors come from an adult who received the AZD1222 COVID-19 vaccine. CDR3s include the opening cysteine and the closing phenylalanine or tryptophan. D genes are given only for firm matches. Only part of the rows carry a size: once, few, many, or a class if the clone is expanded.

once	TRBV2	TRBJ2-5	TRBD1	CASTPLGQGLETQYF	TGTGCCAGCACCCCCTTGGGACAGGGTTTGGAGACCCAGTACTTC
.	TRBV7-2	TRBJ2-2	.	CASSLYQANTGELFF	TGTGCCAGCAGCTTATATCAGGCGAACACCGGGGAGCTGTTTTTT
.	TRBV18	TRBJ2-5	TRBD1	CASSLDRGVQETQYF	TGTGCCAGCTCTCTGGACAGGGGGGTCCAAGAGACCCAGTACTTC
once	TRBV2	TRBJ1-2	.	CASSSWLGSDGYTF	TGTGCCAGCAGTTCATGGTTGGGGTCGGATGGCTACACCTTC
.	TRBV3-1/TRBV3-2	TRBJ1-4	.	CASSTGSVAKLFF	TGTGCCAGCAGCACAGGATCAGTTGCAAAACTGTTTTTT
.	TRBV21-1	TRBJ1-2	.	CASSRGTGPYGYTF	TGTGCCAGCAGCAGGGGGACAGGGCCCTATGGCTACACCTTC
.	TRBV28	TRBJ2-7	.	CASSLGYEQYF	TGTGCCAGCAGTTTAGGGTACGAGCAGTACTTC
.	TRBV23-1	TRBJ2-2	TRBD2	CASRALTSGRETGELFF	TGCGCCAGCAGGGCCCTGACTAGCGGGAGGGAAACCGGGGAGCTGTTTTTT
few	TRBV30	TRBJ1-5	.	CAWSRPVQGESQPQHF	TGTGCCTGGAGTCGTCCTGTCCAGGGAGAAAGTCAGCCCCAGCATTTT
few	TRBV30	TRBJ2-7	.	CAWSVRGYEQYF	TGTGCCTGGAGTGTACGAGGGTACGAGCAGTACTTC
.	TRBV5-4	TRBJ1-3	TRBD1	CASSLALGQGTGNTIYF	TGTGCCAGCAGCTTGGCCCTTGGACAGGGAACTGGAAACACCATATATTTT
.	TRBV5-6	TRBJ2-4	.	CASSFRYTLLAKNIQYF	TGTGCCAGCAGCTTCCGCTATACTCTCCTAGCCAAAAACATTCAGTACTTC
.	TRBV3-1/TRBV3-2	TRBJ2-5	.	CASSRTASRKQTQYF	TGTGCCAGCAGCCGAACGGCAAGCCGAAAGCAGACCCAGTACTTC
.	TRBV7-8	TRBJ2-7	TRBD2	CASSLGEALAVYEQYF	TGTGCCAGCAGCTTAGGTGAAGCGCTAGCGGTATACGAGCAGTACTTC
.	TRBV7-9	TRBJ2-1	TRBD2	CASRPGISGRLNSYNEQFF	TGTGCCAGCAGACCCGGTATTAGCGGGAGACTGAACTCCTACAATGAGCAGTTCTTC
.	TRBV29-1	TRBJ2-7	.	CSASKSGAYEQYF	TGCAGCGCCTCCAAGTCGGGGGCCTACGAGCAGTACTTC
.	TRBV28	TRBJ1-6	.	CASRLGMGSSPLHF	TGTGCCAGCAGGCTAGGGATGGGTTCTTCACCCCTCCACTTT
.	TRBV3-1/TRBV3-2	TRBJ2-3	TRBD2	CASSQVTSGSTDTQYF	TGTGCCAGCAGCCAAGTGACTAGCGGGAGCACAGATACGCAGTATTTT
.	TRBV28	TRBJ1-1	.	CASIPVGRNTEAFF	TGTGCCAGCATCCCGGTGGGGCGGAACACTGAAGCTTTCTTT
.	TRBV6-5	TRBJ1-6	.	CASSSYNSPLHF	TGTGCCAGCAGTTCCTATAATTCACCCCTCCACTTT
few	TRBV19	TRBJ2-7	.	CASGTGPEQYF	TGTGCCAGTGGAACAGGGCCCGAGCAGTACTTC
.	TRBV28	TRBJ1-1	.	CASQGMNTEAFF	TGTGCCAGCCAAGGGATGAACACTGAAGCTTTCTTT
.	TRBV27	TRBJ2-7	TRBD1	CASSSDRVRYEQYF	TGTGCCAGCAGTTCGGACAGGGTAAGGTACGAGCAGTACTTC
few	TRBV28	TRBJ1-4	.	CASSPYTGEKLFF	TGTGCCAGCAGCCCCTACACAGGGGAAAAACTGTTTTTT
.	TRBV7-2	TRBJ2-7	.	CASSLDNGPYEQYF	TGTGCCAGCAGCTTAGATAACGGACCCTACGAGCAGTACTTC
.	TRBV28	TRBJ2-1	.	CASGQGEYNEQFF	TGTGCCAGCGGGCAGGGAGAATACAATGAGCAGTTCTTC
.	TRBV7-2	TRBJ2-7	TRBD1	CASSLMFGQGAYEQYF	TGTGCCAGCAGCTTAATGTTCGGGCAGGGGGCCTACGAGCAGTACTTC
.	TRBV4-3	TRBJ1-2	.	CASSQDSVDPRGGYTF	TGCGCCAGCAGCCAAGATTCCGTGGACCCCCGGGGAGGCTACACCTTC
once	TRBV21-1	TRBJ2-2	.	CASSRFFPGQDTGELFF	TGTGCCAGCAGCAGATTTTTCCCGGGACAGGACACCGGGGAGCTGTTTTTT
.	TRBV28	TRBJ1-2	TRBD1	CASRPGTVYGYTF	TGTGCCAGCAGACCAGGGACAGTCTATGGCTACACCTTC
.	TRBV9	TRBJ1-1	.	CASSPGLGTEAFF	TGTGCCAGCAGCCCCGGACTGGGCACTGAAGCTTTCTTT
.	TRBV14	TRBJ2-5	.	CASSQGGIGETQYF	TGTGCCAGCAGCCAAGGTGGGATCGGGGAGACCCAGTACTTC
.	TRBV20-1	TRBJ1-5	.	CSASDGQPQHF	TGCAGTGCCTCGGACGGTCAGCCCCAGCATTTT
.	TRBV2	TRBJ1-2	.	CASSLERGTSGYTF	TGTGCCAGCAGCCTGGAGAGGGGTACGTCTGGCTACACCTTC
.	TRBV11-2	TRBJ2-7	.	CASSLVPGIHSYEQYF	TGTGCCAGCAGCTTAGTCCCCGGGATTCACTCCTACGAGCAGTACTTC